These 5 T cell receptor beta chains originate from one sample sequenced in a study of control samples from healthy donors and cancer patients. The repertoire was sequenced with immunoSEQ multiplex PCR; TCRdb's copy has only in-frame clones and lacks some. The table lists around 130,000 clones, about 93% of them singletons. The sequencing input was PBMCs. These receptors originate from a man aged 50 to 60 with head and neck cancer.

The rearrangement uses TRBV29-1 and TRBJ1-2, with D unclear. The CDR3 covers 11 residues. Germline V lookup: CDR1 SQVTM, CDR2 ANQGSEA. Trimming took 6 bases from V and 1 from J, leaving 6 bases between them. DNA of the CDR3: TGCAGCGTGGGAGATAACTATGGCTACACCTTC. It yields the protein CSVGDNYGYTF.

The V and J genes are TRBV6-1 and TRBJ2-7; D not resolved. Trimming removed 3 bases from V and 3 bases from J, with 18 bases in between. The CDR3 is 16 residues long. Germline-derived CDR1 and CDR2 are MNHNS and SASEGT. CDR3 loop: CASSDSAAVEYYEQYF. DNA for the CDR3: TGTGCCAGCAGTGATTCCGCGGCAGTCGAATACTACGAGCAGTACTTC.

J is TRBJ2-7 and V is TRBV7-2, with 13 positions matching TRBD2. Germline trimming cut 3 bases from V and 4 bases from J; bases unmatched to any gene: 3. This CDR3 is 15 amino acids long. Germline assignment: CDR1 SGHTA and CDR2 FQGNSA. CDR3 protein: CASSFLLAGGYEQYF. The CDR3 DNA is TGTGCCAGCAGCTTCCTACTAGCGGGGGGGTACGAGCAGTACTTC.

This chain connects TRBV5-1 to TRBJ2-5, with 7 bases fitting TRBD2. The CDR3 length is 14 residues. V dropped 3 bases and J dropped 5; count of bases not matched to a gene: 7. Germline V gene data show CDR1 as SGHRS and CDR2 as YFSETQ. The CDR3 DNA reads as TGCGCCAGCAGCTGGAGCGGGGAGAGGGAGACCCAGTACTTC. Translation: CASSWSGERETQYF. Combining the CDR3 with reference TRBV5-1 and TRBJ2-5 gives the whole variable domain KAGVTQTPRYLIKTRGQQVTLSCSPISGHRSVSWYQQTPGQGLQFLFEYFSETQRNKGNFPGRFSGRQFSNSRSEMNVSTLELGDSALYLCASSWSGERETQYFGPGTRLLVL.

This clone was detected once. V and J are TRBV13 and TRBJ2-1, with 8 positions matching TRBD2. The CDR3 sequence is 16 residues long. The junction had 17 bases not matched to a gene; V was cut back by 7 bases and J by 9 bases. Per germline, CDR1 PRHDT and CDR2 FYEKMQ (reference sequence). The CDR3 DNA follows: TGTGCCAGCATCAAACCTCCGGGACTAGAGGTCATTGAGCAGTTCTTC. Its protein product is CASIKPPGLEVIEQFF. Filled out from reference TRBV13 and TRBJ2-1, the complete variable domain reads AAGVIQSPRHLIKEKRETATLKCYPIPRHDTVYWYQQGPGQDPQFLISFYEKMQSDKGSIPDRFSAQQFSDYHSELNMSSLELGDSALYFCASIKPPGLEVIEQFFGPGTRLTVL.